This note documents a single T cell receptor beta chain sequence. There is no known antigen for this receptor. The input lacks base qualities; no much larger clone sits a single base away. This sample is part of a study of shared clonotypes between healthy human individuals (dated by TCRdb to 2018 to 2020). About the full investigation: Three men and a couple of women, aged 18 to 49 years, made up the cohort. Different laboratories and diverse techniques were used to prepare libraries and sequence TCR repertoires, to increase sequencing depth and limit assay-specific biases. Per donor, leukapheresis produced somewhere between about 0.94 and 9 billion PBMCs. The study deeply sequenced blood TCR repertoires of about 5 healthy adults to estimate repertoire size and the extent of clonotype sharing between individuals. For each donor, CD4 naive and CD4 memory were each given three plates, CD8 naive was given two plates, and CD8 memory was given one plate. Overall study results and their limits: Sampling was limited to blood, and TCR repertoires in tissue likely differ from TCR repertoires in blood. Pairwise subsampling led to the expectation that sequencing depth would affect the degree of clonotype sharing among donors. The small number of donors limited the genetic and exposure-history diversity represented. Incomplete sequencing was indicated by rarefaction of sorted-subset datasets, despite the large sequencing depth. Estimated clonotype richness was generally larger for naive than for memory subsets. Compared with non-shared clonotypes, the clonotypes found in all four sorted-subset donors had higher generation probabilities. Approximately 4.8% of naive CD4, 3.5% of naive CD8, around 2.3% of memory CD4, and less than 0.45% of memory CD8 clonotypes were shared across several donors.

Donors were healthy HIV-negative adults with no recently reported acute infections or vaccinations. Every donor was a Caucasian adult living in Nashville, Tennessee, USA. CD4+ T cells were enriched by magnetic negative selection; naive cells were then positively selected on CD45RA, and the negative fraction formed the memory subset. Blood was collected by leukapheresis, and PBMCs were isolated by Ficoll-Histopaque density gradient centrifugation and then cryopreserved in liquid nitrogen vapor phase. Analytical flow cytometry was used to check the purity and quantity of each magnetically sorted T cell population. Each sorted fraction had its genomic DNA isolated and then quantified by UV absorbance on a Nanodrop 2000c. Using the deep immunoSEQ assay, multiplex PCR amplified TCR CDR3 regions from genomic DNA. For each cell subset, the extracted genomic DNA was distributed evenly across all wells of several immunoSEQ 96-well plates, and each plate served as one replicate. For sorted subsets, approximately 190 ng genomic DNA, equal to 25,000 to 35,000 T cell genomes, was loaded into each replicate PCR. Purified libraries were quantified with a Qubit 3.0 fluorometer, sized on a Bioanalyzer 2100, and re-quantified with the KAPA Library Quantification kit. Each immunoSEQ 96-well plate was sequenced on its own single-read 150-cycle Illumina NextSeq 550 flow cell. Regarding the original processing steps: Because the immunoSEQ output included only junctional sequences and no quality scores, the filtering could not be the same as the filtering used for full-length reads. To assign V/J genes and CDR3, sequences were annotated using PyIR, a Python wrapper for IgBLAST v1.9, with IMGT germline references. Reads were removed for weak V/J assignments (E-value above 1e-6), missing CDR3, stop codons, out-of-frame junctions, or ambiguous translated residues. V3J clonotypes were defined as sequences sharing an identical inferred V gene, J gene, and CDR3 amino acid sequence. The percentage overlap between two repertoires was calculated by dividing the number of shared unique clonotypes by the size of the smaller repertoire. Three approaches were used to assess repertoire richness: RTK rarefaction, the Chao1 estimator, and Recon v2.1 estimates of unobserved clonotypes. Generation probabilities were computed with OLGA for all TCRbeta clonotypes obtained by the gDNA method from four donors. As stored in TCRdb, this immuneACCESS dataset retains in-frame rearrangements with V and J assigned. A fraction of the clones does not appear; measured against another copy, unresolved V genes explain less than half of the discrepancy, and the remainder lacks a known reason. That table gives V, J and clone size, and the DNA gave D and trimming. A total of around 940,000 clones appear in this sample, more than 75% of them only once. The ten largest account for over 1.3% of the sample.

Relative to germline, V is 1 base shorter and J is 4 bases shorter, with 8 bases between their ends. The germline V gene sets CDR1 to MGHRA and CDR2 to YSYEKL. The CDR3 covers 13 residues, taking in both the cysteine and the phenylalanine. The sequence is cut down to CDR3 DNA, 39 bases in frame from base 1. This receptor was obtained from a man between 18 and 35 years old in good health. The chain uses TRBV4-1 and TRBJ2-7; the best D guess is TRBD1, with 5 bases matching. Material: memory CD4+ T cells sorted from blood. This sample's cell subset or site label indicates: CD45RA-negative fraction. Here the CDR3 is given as CASSQAQGYEQYF. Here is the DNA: TGCGCCAGCAGCCAAGCGCAGGGATACGAGCAGTACTTC.